Listed below are T cell receptor beta chains from one sample, sequenced in a study of CD8 T cells in ankylosing spondylitis. TCRdb itself ran the 5' RACE reads through MiXCR, one entry per CDR3 protein. The sample records approximately 180,000 distinct CDR3 sequences, about 20% being singletons. The sequenced sample was blood, either unsorted or a sorted T cell fraction (not recorded which). These receptors were taken from a male donor aged 10-30 years with ankylosing spondylitis or in good health (not recorded which). The CDR3 runs from the conserved cysteine through the conserved F or W. D genes are given only for firm matches. The size entry is marked missing in some rows and otherwise reads once, few, many or a size class.

TRBJ2-7,many,-,TRBV4-2,CASSQGATYEQYF,TGTGCCAGCAGCCAGGGCGCGACCTACGAGCAGTACTTC
TRBJ2-3,-,TRBD1,TRBV12-3/TRBV12-4,CASRKDRRWNTQYF,TGTGCCAGCAGAAAGGACAGGCGCTGGAATACGCAGTATTTT
TRBJ2-1,many,-,TRBV5-1,CASRPPAEGQTIVDNEQFF,TGCGCCAGCAGACCTCCGGCTGAGGGACAAACGATAGTAGACAATGAGCAGTTCTTC
TRBJ2-1,few,TRBD2,TRBV12-3/TRBV12-4,CASSLETSGSQFF,TGTGCCAGCAGTTTGGAGACTAGCGGTTCGCAGTTCTTC
TRBJ1-5,many,-,TRBV6-2/TRBV6-3,CASNQGRGNQPQHF,TGTGCCAGCAACCAGGGCAGGGGCAATCAGCCCCAGCATTTT
TRBJ2-3,-,TRBD2,TRBV5-6,CASSISGTSGTYTDTQYF,TGTGCCAGCAGCATCTCCGGGACTAGCGGGACATACACAGATACGCAGTATTTT
TRBJ2-3,many,TRBD2,TRBV29-1,CSVDFTSESTDTQYF,TGCAGCGTTGATTTCACTAGCGAGTCAACAGATACGCAGTATTTT
TRBJ2-7,many,-,TRBV10-3,CATRDRTYEQYF,TGTGCCACCAGAGACCGGACCTACGAGCAGTACTTC
TRBJ2-1,few,TRBD2,TRBV14,CASSDSGSVYNEQFF,TGTGCCAGCAGCGATAGCGGGAGTGTCTACAATGAGCAGTTCTTC
TRBJ2-1,many,-,TRBV12-3/TRBV12-4,CASKAPGSYNEQFF,TGTGCCAGCAAAGCCCCAGGCTCCTACAATGAGCAGTTCTTC
TRBJ1-2,many,TRBD1,TRBV20-1,CSPKGQDRYGYTF,TGCAGTCCTAAAGGACAGGACAGATATGGCTACACCTTC
TRBJ2-1,many,TRBD1,TRBV9,CASSVKDRGVVEQFF,TGTGCCAGCAGCGTAAAGGACAGGGGCGTCGTTGAGCAGTTCTTC
TRBJ2-3,once,TRBD2,TRBV29-1,CSVDLTSGRFTDTQYF,TGCAGCGTGGACCTGACTAGCGGGAGATTCACAGATACGCAGTATTTT
TRBJ1-1,many,-,TRBV4-1,CASSQGQVGPTEAFF,TGCGCCAGCAGCCAAGGGCAGGTGGGACCCACTGAAGCTTTCTTT
TRBJ1-2,many,TRBD1,TRBV5-6,CASSHRTGQGYGYTF,TGTGCCAGCAGCCACCGGACAGGCCAGGGCTATGGCTACACCTTC
TRBJ1-1,many,TRBD1,TRBV3-1,CASTSTGTGFRVTEAFF,TGTGCCAGCACCTCGACCGGGACAGGGTTTCGTGTCACTGAAGCTTTCTTT
TRBJ1-2,many,-,TRBV9,CASSEKGVNGYTF,TGTGCCAGCAGCGAGAAAGGGGTTAATGGCTACACCTTC
TRBJ1-1,many,TRBD1,TRBV4-1,CASSHPSTGGEDEAFF,TGCGCCAGCAGCCACCCTTCGACAGGGGGCGAGGATGAAGCTTTCTTT
TRBJ2-2,many,TRBD2,TRBV7-9,CASRRGLASTGELFF,TGTGCCTCGAGGCGGGGACTAGCGAGCACCGGGGAGCTGTTTTTT
TRBJ2-3,-,-,TRBV29-1,CSVPDRSSTDTQYF,TGCAGCGTCCCAGACAGATCTAGCACAGATACGCAGTATTTT
TRBJ1-1,few,TRBD1,TRBV29-1,CSTQGAGTEAFF,TGCAGCACACAGGGGGCAGGCACTGAAGCTTTCTTT
TRBJ2-1,-,-,TRBV29-1,CSVAPVAGHEQFF,TGCAGCGTCGCGCCGGTTGCGGGTCATGAGCAGTTCTTC
TRBJ2-1,many,TRBD2,TRBV19,CASSIRLGTSGTSYNEQFF,TGTGCCAGTAGTATTCGTTTAGGGACTAGCGGGACCTCCTACAATGAGCAGTTCTTC
TRBJ2-3,many,TRBD2,TRBV12-3/TRBV12-4,CASRPRGLAGAPSTDTQYF,TGTGCCAGCAGACCCAGGGGACTAGCGGGAGCCCCTAGCACAGATACGCAGTATTTT
TRBJ2-7,many,-,TRBV5-5,CASSLVSYEQYF,TGTGCCAGCAGCTTGGTGAGCTACGAGCAGTACTTC
TRBJ1-1,many,-,TRBV9,CASSGVGEAFF,TGTGCCAGCAGCGGCGTGGGTGAAGCTTTCTTT
TRBJ2-7,many,-,TRBV6-2/TRBV6-3,CASRTRDGHNEQYF,TGTGCCAGCAGGACCCGGGACGGTCACAACGAGCAGTACTTC
TRBJ2-7,many,-,TRBV10-3,CAISESVGRSYEQYF,TGTGCCATCAGTGAGTCGGTAGGGCGCTCCTACGAGCAGTACTTC
TRBJ2-5,-,-,TRBV21-1,CASGGLAGGRQETQYF,TGTGCCAGCGGGGGACTAGCGGGAGGACGCCAAGAGACCCAGTACTTC